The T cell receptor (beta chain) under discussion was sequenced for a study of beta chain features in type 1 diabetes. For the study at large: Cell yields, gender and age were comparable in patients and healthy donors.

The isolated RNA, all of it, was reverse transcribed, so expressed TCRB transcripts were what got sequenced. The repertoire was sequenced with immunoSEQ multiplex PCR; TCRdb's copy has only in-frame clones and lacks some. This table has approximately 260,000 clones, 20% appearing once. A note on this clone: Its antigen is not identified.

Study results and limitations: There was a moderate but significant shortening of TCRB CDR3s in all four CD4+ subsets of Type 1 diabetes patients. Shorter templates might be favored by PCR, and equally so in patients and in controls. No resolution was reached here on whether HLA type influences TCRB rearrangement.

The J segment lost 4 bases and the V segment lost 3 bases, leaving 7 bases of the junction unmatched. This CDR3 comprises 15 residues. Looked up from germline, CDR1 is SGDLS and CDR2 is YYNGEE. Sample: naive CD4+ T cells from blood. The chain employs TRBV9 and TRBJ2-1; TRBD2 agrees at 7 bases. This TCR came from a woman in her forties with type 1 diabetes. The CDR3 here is CASSAGLSVYNEQFF. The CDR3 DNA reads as TGTGCCAGCAGCGCGGGACTATCGGTGTACAATGAGCAGTTCTTC.